The T cell receptor (beta chain) under discussion was sequenced for a study of CD8 T cells in Susac syndrome. An amount of RNA that ranged from roughly 0.45 to 1 ug was reverse transcribed with random hexamers. TCRdb re-called the immunoSEQ multiplex PCR reads through MiXCR, storing one row per CDR3 protein. The sample yields 100,000 to 150,000 distinct CDR3 sequences, 90% to 95% seen once. Germline V gene lookup returns CDR1 SGHTA and CDR2 FQGNSA. There are 14 residues in the CDR3. Trimming removed 5 bases at V and 0 bases at J, with 10 bases between. The sequence came from a human donor in good health. The sequenced sample consisted of CD4+ T cells from PBMCs. This sequence joins TRBV7-2 and TRBJ1-1; D remains ambiguous. The DNA of the CDR3 is TGTGCCAGCAGCCTCCAGAATTTGAACACTGAAGCTTTCTTT. This translates into CASSLQNLNTEAFF.